The 23 T cell receptor beta chains below all came from one sample that was sequenced in a study of blood T cells in healthy people across ages. Through a sample-barcoded 5' primer and a J-beta primer mix, a second PCR was run for 7 to 11 cycles. TCRdb re-called the 5' RACE reads through MiXCR, storing one row per CDR3 protein. Of roughly 800,000 distinct CDR3 sequences listed, approximately 53% are singletons. Input material: blood. These receptors all stem from a man of 80 years or more in good health.

V and J are TRBV6-2 or TRBV6-3 and TRBJ2-1; D ambiguous. This CDR3 spans 16 amino acids. Germline CDR1 and CDR2: MNHEY and SVGEGT. Between the trimmed V and J ends, which lost 2 bases and 3 bases, there was a span of 14 bases. The CDR3 here is CASSYPSAGFYNEQFF. The CDR3 region has the DNA TGTGCCAGCAGTTACCCCAGTGCTGGCTTCTACAATGAGCAGTTCTTC.

The chain employs TRBV2 and TRBJ2-5; D gene uncertain. With 1 base removed from V and 1 base from J, the gap between germline ends came to 13 bases. Germline lookup yields CDR1 SNHLY and CDR2 FYNNEI. This CDR3 region has 16 residues. Here the CDR3 reads CASSEVPQPTQETQYF. The CDR3 region has the DNA TGTGCCAGCAGTGAAGTCCCGCAGCCTACCCAAGAGACCCAGTACTTC. The full variable domain, in which reference TRBV2 and TRBJ2-5 provide the parts outside the CDR3, is EPEVTQTPSHQVTQMGQEVILRCVPISNHLYFYWYRQILGQKVEFLVSFYNNEISEKSEIFDDQFSVERPDGSNFTLKIRSTKLEDSAMYFCASSEVPQPTQETQYFGPGTRLLVL.

The CDR3 DNA follows: TGCAGTGCCCGACAGGGTGGAGGCAATCAGCCCCAGCATTTT. Translated, it gives CSARQGGGNQPQHF. This chain joins TRBV20-1 and TRBJ1-5, with 7 bases fitting TRBD1. The CDR3 totals 14 residues. V was pared by 6 bases and J by 2 bases, with 7 bases of the junction left unmatched. Germline values: CDR1 DFQATT, CDR2 SNEGSKA (reference sequence).

In this sample, this clonotype turned up a few times. The rearrangement uses TRBV5-1 and TRBJ2-1, with TRBD1 matching 9 bases. The CDR3 spans 16 residues. With 2 bases clipped from V and 10 bases from J, the junction kept 13 bases outside the gene matches. Germline assignment: CDR1 SGHRS and CDR2 YFSETQ. The CDR3 bases are TGCGCCAGCAGCTTTCAATCGACAGGGGGTACAATGGAGCAGTTCTTC. Its protein is CASSFQSTGGTMEQFF.

This clonotype showed up just a few times. The rearrangement links TRBV7-6 to TRBJ1-2, with D hard to call. V was shortened by 2 bases and J by 4 bases, with 11 bases between the two germline ends. This CDR3 has 14 amino acids. CDR1 and CDR2 from the germline V gene are SGHVS and FNYEAQ. The CDR3, as DNA: TGTGCCAGCAGCTTATCTTCGGCCGTCTATGGCTACACCTTC. It specifies CASSLSSAVYGYTF.

This sequence joins TRBV12-3 or TRBV12-4 and TRBJ2-1, with 10 bases identical to TRBD1. The CDR3 extends over 15 amino acids. The V segment lost 6 bases and the J segment 4 bases; nucleotides outside the gene matches: 6. Here the CDR3 DNA reads TGTGCCAGCAGGGGGGACAGGGGCCCTTACAATGAGCAGTTCTTC. Encoded protein: CASRGDRGPYNEQFF.

A note on this clonotype: No conserved phenylalanine or tryptophan ends this CDR3, so it is likely a read error. The V and J genes are TRBV28 and TRBJ2-7; D unresolved. The V and J ends lost 10 bases and 0 bases respectively, with 10 bases between them. Germline V CDR1 and CDR2: MDHEN, SYDVKM. This CDR3 region has 12 residues. CDR3 sequence reads: CATTTSSYEQYL. The CDR3 DNA reads TGTGCCACTACGACCTCCTCCTACGAGCAGTACTTG.

The chain combines TRBV12-3 or TRBV12-4 with TRBJ1-1; D perhaps matches TRBD1 (6 bases). This CDR3 is 14 amino acids long. Trimming removed 4 bases from V and 1 base from J, with 10 bases in between. CDR3 nucleotides: TGTGCCAGCAGTTGGGGGCAGGCGAACACTGAAGCTTTCTTT. Translating gives CASSWGQANTEAFF.

This clonotype was counted between two and nine times. The chain recombines TRBV6-6 with TRBJ2-7; weak D call: TRBD2 (5 bases). Trimming stripped 6 bases from V and 0 bases from J, with 12 bases between. The CDR3 is 14 amino acids. Germline-derived CDR1 and CDR2 are MNHNY and SVGAGI (reference sequence). DNA of the CDR3: TGTGCCAGCAGCCCGAGCGGACCCTCCTACGAGCAGTACTTC. Encoded protein: CASSPSGPSYEQYF.

This chain links TRBV29-1 with TRBJ1-5; perhaps TRBD1 as D (6 bases). Germline CDR1 is SQVTM and CDR2 is ANQGSEA. The CDR3 has 13 residues. V was clipped by 5 bases and J by 3 bases, with 11 bases between them. The CDR3 sequence is CSVSTGTNQPQHF. CDR3 nucleotides: TGCAGCGTTTCTACAGGGACCAATCAGCCCCAGCATTTT.

The rearrangement uses TRBV10-1 and TRBJ2-5, with 9 positions matching TRBD2. V shed 4 bases and J 11 bases; nucleotides not matched to a gene: 8. CDR1 and CDR2 from the germline V gene are WNHNN and SYGVQD (reference sequence). CDR3 length equals 13 residues. The CDR3 bases are TGCGCCAGCAGTGGGGGACTAGCCCCTAGGCAGTACTTC. Amino acid sequence: CASSGGLAPRQYF.

This clonotype was counted between two and nine times. This CDR3 is CASSLGGSREAFF. The DNA of the CDR3 is TGTGCCAGCAGTTTAGGGGGGTCCCGAGAAGCTTTCTTT. The genes are TRBV12-3 or TRBV12-4 and TRBJ1-1; perhaps TRBD1 as D (5 bases). V lost 1 base and J 8 bases, leaving 11 bases between the germline ends. CDR3 length: 13 amino acids.

This clonotype was counted once. The rearrangement joins TRBV29-1 to TRBJ1-4, with D perhaps TRBD1 (6 bases). Trimming stripped 7 bases from V and 2 bases from J, with 17 bases between. Germline V lookup: CDR1 SQVTM, CDR2 ANQGSEA. The CDR3 loop spans 15 amino acids. The CDR3 nucleotides read TGCAGCGCCGAGGGGGGCGGTGGTACTAATGAAAAACTGTTTTTT. Its protein product is CSAEGGGGTNEKLFF.

The rearrangement joins TRBV20-1 to TRBJ2-7, with 9 bases that match TRBD2. The CDR3 runs to 16 residues. V lost 3 bases and J lost 3; bases outside the gene matches: 12. Germline V gene sequence: CDR1 DFQATT, CDR2 SNEGSKA (reference sequence). The CDR3 region is CSASRPAGGRGYEQYF. The CDR3, as DNA: TGCAGTGCTAGTAGGCCCGCGGGCGGGAGGGGCTACGAGCAGTACTTC.

This clonotype showed up just a few times. The rearrangement links TRBV20-1 to TRBJ1-2; maybe TRBD1 (6 bases). The CDR3 totals 14 residues. Per the germline V gene, CDR1 is DFQATT and CDR2 is SNEGSKA (reference sequence). The germline V and J ends were trimmed by 3 bases and 3 bases, with 14 bases remaining between them. For the CDR3, the DNA is TGCAGTGCTAGTACCAGGGGCTTTGACTATGGCTACACCTTC. Protein product: CSASTRGFDYGYTF.

This clonotype occurred a few times. The J gene is TRBJ2-6, the V gene TRBV29-1; D ambiguous. Germline assignment: CDR1 SQVTM and CDR2 ANQGSEA. This CDR3 contains 13 residues. V lost 4 bases and J lost 2, with 6 bases in between. Here the CDR3 reads CSVVRPGANVLTF. In DNA form, the CDR3 reads TGCAGCGTTGTGCGTCCTGGGGCCAACGTCCTGACTTTC.

The CDR3: CASSQDPGQTETQYF. CDR3 coding DNA: TGCGCCAGCAGCCAAGATCCGGGACAGACGGAGACCCAGTACTTC. The chain links TRBV4-3 to TRBJ2-7; 7 positions match TRBD1. With the DNA end fitting TRBJ2-5 better, the J assignment may be wrong. Germline-derived CDR1 and CDR2 are LGHNA and YSLEER. There are 15 residues in the CDR3.

This chain joins TRBV12-3 or TRBV12-4 and TRBJ2-1; no clear D gene. The CDR3 runs 14 residues. The V end was cut by 2 bases, the J end by 5 bases, with 10 bases between. CDR3 residues: CASSLLTVDNEQFF. DNA of the CDR3: TGTGCCAGCAGTTTACTGACGGTGGACAATGAGCAGTTCTTC.

The chain couples TRBV2 to TRBJ2-7, with TRBD1 matching over 8 bases. CDR3 size: 16 residues. Germline V gene data show CDR1 as SNHLY and CDR2 as FYNNEI. The ends lost 7 bases at V and 3 bases at J; junction bases unmatched: 14. CDR3 protein: CASTENGGQVLYEQYF. CDR3 coding DNA: TGTGCCAGCACCGAAAACGGGGGACAGGTCCTCTACGAGCAGTACTTC. Variable domain in full (rest from reference TRBV2 and TRBJ2-7): EPEVTQTPSHQVTQMGQEVILRCVPISNHLYFYWYRQILGQKVEFLVSFYNNEISEKSEIFDDQFSVERPDGSNFTLKIRSTKLEDSAMYFCASTENGGQVLYEQYFGPGTRLTVT.

The chain joins TRBV7-2 to TRBJ2-1; D is unclear. Trimming cost V 1 base and J 12 bases, with 7 bases left between them. Germline V gene data show CDR1 as SGHTA and CDR2 as FQGNSA. This CDR3 comprises 11 residues. DNA for the CDR3: TGTGCCAGCAGCTTAGTTCAGAGGCAGTTCTTC. Amino acids: CASSLVQRQFF.

In the case of this clonotype: A much more abundant neighbour one base away suggests this may be a read error. The rearrangement links TRBV14 to TRBJ2-7; D gene unclear. The J call may be faulty, since TRBJ2-5 better matches the DNA end. The length of the CDR3 is 11 residues. Germline lookup yields CDR1 SGHDN and CDR2 FVKESK. CDR3 amino acids: CASSRHETQYF. DNA for the CDR3: TGTGCCAGCAGCCGCCACGAGACCCAGTACTTC.

The rearrangement joins TRBV24-1 to TRBJ2-1; D is perhaps TRBD1 (5 bases). The germline V gene has CDR1 KGHDR and CDR2 SFDVKD. The V and J ends lost 4 bases and 4 bases respectively, with 16 bases between them. This CDR3 region has 16 residues. The CDR3 DNA is TGTGCCACCAGTGACTCAGGGTCATCGGGTTACAATGAGCAGTTCTTC. Its protein is CATSDSGSSGYNEQFF.

DNA for the CDR3: TGTGCCAGTTTGGGAGATCGGGGTTATGGCTACACCTTC. This gives the protein CASLGDRGYGYTF. The chain couples TRBV27 to TRBJ1-2; D gene uncertain. This CDR3 region has 13 residues. Per germline, CDR1 MNHEY and CDR2 SMNVEV (reference sequence). Trimming left V 9 bases short and J 5 bases short, with 16 bases between.